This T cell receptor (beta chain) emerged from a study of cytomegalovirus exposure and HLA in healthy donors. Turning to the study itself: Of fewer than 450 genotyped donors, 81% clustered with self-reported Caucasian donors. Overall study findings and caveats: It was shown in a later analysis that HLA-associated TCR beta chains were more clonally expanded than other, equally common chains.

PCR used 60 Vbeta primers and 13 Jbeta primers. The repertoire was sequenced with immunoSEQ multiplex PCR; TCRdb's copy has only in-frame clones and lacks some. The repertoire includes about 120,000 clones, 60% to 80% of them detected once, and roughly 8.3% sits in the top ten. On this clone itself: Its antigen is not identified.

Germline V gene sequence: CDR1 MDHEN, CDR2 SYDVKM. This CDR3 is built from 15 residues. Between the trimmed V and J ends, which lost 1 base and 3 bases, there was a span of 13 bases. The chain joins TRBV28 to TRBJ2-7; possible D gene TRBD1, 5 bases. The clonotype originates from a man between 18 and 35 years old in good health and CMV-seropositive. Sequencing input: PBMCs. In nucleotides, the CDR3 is TGTGCCAGCAGTTTATCTTATCAGGGTCACTACGAGCAGTACTTC. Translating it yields CASSLSYQGHYEQYF.